The entry below describes one T cell receptor (beta chain). There is no known antigen for this receptor. Per-base quality was not reported, and no clone a single base away is much larger than it. This sample is drawn from a study of shared clonotypes between healthy human individuals (TCRdb year 2020). Concerning the study at large: Three men and a couple of women, aged 18 to 49 years, made up the cohort. For each donor, CD4 naive and CD4 memory were each given three plates, CD8 naive was given two plates, and CD8 memory was given one plate. Libraries were prepared and TCR repertoires were sequenced by different laboratories using diverse techniques, in order to increase sequencing depth and limit assay-specific biases. To estimate repertoire size and how much clonotype sharing occurs between individuals, the study deeply sequenced the blood TCR repertoires of 5 or 6 healthy adults. Leukapheresis yielded between about 0.8 and 8.9 billion PBMCs per donor. Overall results and qualifications from the work: Compared with non-shared clonotypes, the clonotypes found in all four sorted-subset donors had higher generation probabilities. Pairwise subsampling indicated that sequencing depth was expected to affect the degree of clonotype sharing among donors. Sharing across several donors was observed for approximately 5% of naive CD4, over 3% of naive CD8, roughly 2.3% of memory CD4, and over 0.3% of memory CD8 clonotypes. Incomplete sequencing was indicated by rarefaction of sorted-subset datasets, despite the large sequencing depth. Sampling was restricted to blood, and TCR repertoires in tissue are likely to differ from TCR repertoires in blood. Because the study included a small number of donors, the genetic and exposure-history diversity represented was limited. Larger estimated clonotype richness was generally found for naive subsets than for memory subsets.

Trimming accounts for 2 bases at V and 4 bases at J, while the number of junction bases matched to no gene is 14. CDR1 and CDR2, looked up from the germline V gene, are ENHRY and SYGVKD. Measured from the cysteine to the phenylalanine, the CDR3 is 20 residues long. The sequence is cut down to CDR3 DNA, 60 bases in frame from base 1. CD8 naive samples were obtained by positive selection for CCR7 among CD45RO-negative cells, yielding a CD45RA+CCR7+ population from which TemRA cells were excluded. The donors were healthy, HIV-negative adults who had no recently reported acute infections or vaccinations. Only Caucasian adults living in Nashville, Tennessee, USA were represented among the donors. Blood was obtained by leukapheresis, after which PBMCs were separated by Ficoll-Histopaque density gradient centrifugation and cryopreserved in liquid nitrogen vapor phase. Purity and quantity of every magnetically sorted T cell population were checked by analytical flow cytometry. From each sorted fraction, genomic DNA was isolated and quantified by UV absorbance on a Nanodrop 2000c.

Using the deep immunoSEQ assay, multiplex PCR amplified TCR CDR3 regions from genomic DNA. For each cell subset, the extracted genomic DNA was distributed evenly across all wells of several immunoSEQ 96-well plates, and each plate served as one replicate. For sorted subsets, 200 to 250 ng genomic DNA, equal to tens of thousands of T cell genomes, was loaded into each replicate PCR. Purified libraries were measured with a Qubit 3.0 fluorometer, size-checked on a Bioanalyzer 2100, and measured again with the KAPA Library Quantification kit. Every immunoSEQ 96-well plate was sequenced on a separate single-read 150-cycle Illumina NextSeq 550 flow cell. The authors processed their data as follows. The immunoSEQ output contained only junctional sequences without quality scores, so filtering could not match that applied to full-length reads. To assign V/J genes and CDR3, sequences were annotated against IMGT germline references using PyIR, a Python wrapper for IgBLAST v1.9. Reads with weak V/J assignments (E-value above 1e-6), missing CDR3, stop codons, out-of-frame junctions, or ambiguous translated residues were removed. V3J clonotypes were defined as sequences sharing the same inferred V gene, J gene, and CDR3 amino acid sequence. The percentage overlap between two repertoires was calculated by dividing the number of shared unique clonotypes by the size of the smaller repertoire. Richness of each repertoire was evaluated using RTK rarefaction, the Chao1 estimator, and Recon v2.1 estimates of unobserved clonotypes. For all TCRbeta clonotypes obtained by the gDNA method from a few donors, generation probabilities were computed with OLGA. Imported from immuneACCESS, the table was reduced by TCRdb to in-frame sequences with V and J called. These copies leave out some clones; in studies compared against another copy, an unresolved V gene accounts for under half, and the cause of the remainder is not known. Clonal size and the V and J genes are those of that table, whereas D and trimming came from the DNA. Counted in this sample were approximately 2,200,000 clones; approximately 94% of them appeared once. The ten largest account for 1.7% of the sample.

The sequencing input was naive CD8+ T cells from PBMCs. Explained via the paper, the cell subset or site label denotes: CD45RA+CCR7+. The V and J genes are TRBV10-3 and TRBJ2-3; TRBD2 aligns with 14 central bases. The origin of this receptor is a man in his late teens or twenties in good health. Some clones in this sample may be carry-over from other donors' samples. In nucleotides, the sequence is TGTGCCATCAGTGAGCCCGGGACTAGCGGGAGCATTTTTGAGGCAGATACGCAGTATTTT. Protein translation: CAISEPGTSGSIFEADTQYF.